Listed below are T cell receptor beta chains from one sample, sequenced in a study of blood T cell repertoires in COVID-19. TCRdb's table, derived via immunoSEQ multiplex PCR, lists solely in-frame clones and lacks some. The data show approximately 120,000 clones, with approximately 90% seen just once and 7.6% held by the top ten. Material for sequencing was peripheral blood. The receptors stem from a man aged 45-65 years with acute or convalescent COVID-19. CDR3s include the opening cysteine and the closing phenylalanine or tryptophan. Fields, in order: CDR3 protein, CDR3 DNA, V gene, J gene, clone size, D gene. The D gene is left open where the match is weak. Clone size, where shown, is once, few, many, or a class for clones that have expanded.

CDR3 protein: CASSLTGGEQFF; CDR3 DNA: TGTGCCAGCAGTTTGACAGGGGGTGAGCAGTTCTTC; V gene: TRBV12-3/TRBV12-4; J gene: TRBJ2-1; clone size: .; D gene: TRBD1
CDR3 protein: CATSKGASFYEQYF; CDR3 DNA: TGTGCCACCAGTAAAGGGGCTAGTTTCTACGAGCAGTACTTC; V gene: TRBV24-1; J gene: TRBJ2-7; clone size: .; D gene: .
CDR3 protein: CASSLAPGTGIEQYF; CDR3 DNA: TGTGCCAGCAGCTTAGCCCCCGGGACAGGGATCGAGCAGTACTTC; V gene: TRBV7-2; J gene: TRBJ2-7; clone size: .; D gene: TRBD1
CDR3 protein: CASSVNPGGNTEAFF; CDR3 DNA: TGCGCCAGCAGTGTTAACCCCGGCGGGAACACTGAAGCTTTCTTT; V gene: TRBV10-2; J gene: TRBJ1-1; clone size: .; D gene: .
CDR3 protein: CASSQDERGRIYGYTF; CDR3 DNA: TGCGCCAGCAGCCAAGACGAGAGGGGGCGAATCTATGGCTACACCTTC; V gene: TRBV4-1; J gene: TRBJ1-2; clone size: .; D gene: TRBD1
CDR3 protein: CASSQPGQGNYGYTF; CDR3 DNA: TGTGCCAGCAGCCAACCGGGACAGGGGAACTATGGCTACACCTTC; V gene: TRBV7-8; J gene: TRBJ1-2; clone size: .; D gene: TRBD1
CDR3 protein: CASSSNMNTEAFF; CDR3 DNA: TGTGCCAGCAGTAGTAACATGAACACTGAAGCTTTCTTT; V gene: TRBV2; J gene: TRBJ1-1; clone size: .; D gene: .
CDR3 protein: CASSPRVSTQYF; CDR3 DNA: TGTGCCAGCAGCCCCCGGGTATCTACGCAGTATTTT; V gene: TRBV2; J gene: TRBJ2-3; clone size: .; D gene: .
CDR3 protein: CATSAPLAGGRGTGELFF; CDR3 DNA: TGTGCCACCAGTGCCCCACTAGCGGGAGGCCGGGGCACCGGGGAGCTGTTTTTT; V gene: TRBV24-1; J gene: TRBJ2-2; clone size: .; D gene: TRBD2
CDR3 protein: CAWNVLRGCGEKLFF; CDR3 DNA: TGTGCCTGGAATGTCCTTCGAGGGTGCGGCGAAAAACTGTTTTTT; V gene: TRBV30; J gene: TRBJ1-4; clone size: .; D gene: .
CDR3 protein: CASSFLPDTQYF; CDR3 DNA: TGTGCCAGCAGTTTTCTACCAGATACGCAGTATTTT; V gene: TRBV12-3/TRBV12-4; J gene: TRBJ2-3; clone size: .; D gene: .
CDR3 protein: CASSYSQLNTEAFF; CDR3 DNA: TGTGCCAGCAGTTACTCTCAGTTGAACACTGAAGCTTTCTTT; V gene: TRBV6-5; J gene: TRBJ1-1; clone size: once; D gene: .
CDR3 protein: CASSLKREQPQHF; CDR3 DNA: TGTGCCAGCAGCTTAAAAAGGGAGCAGCCCCAGCATTTT; V gene: TRBV7-9; J gene: TRBJ1-5; clone size: once; D gene: .
CDR3 protein: CASSSPSTGEYGYTF; CDR3 DNA: TGTGCCAGCAGTTCCCCGAGCACCGGGGAGTATGGCTACACCTTC; V gene: TRBV27; J gene: TRBJ1-2; clone size: .; D gene: .
CDR3 protein: CASSIDGAGLYEQYF; CDR3 DNA: TGTGCCAGTAGTATAGATGGAGCAGGGCTCTACGAGCAGTACTTC; V gene: TRBV19; J gene: TRBJ2-7; clone size: few; D gene: .
CDR3 protein: CASSSRTSSYNEQFF; CDR3 DNA: TGCGCCAGCAGCTCTCGGACTAGCAGCTACAATGAGCAGTTCTTC; V gene: TRBV5-1; J gene: TRBJ2-1; clone size: .; D gene: TRBD2
CDR3 protein: CSVGLYEQYF; CDR3 DNA: TGCAGCGTTGGACTCTACGAGCAGTACTTC; V gene: TRBV29-1; J gene: TRBJ2-7; clone size: many; D gene: .
CDR3 protein: CASSVGGNVLTF; CDR3 DNA: TGTGCCAGCAGTGTCGGCGGGAACGTCCTGACTTTC; V gene: TRBV11-3; J gene: TRBJ2-6; clone size: once; D gene: .
CDR3 protein: CASSLMRLAGYEQFF; CDR3 DNA: TGTGCCAGCAGCTTAATGCGACTAGCGGGATATGAGCAGTTCTTC; V gene: TRBV5-4; J gene: TRBJ2-1; clone size: .; D gene: TRBD2
CDR3 protein: CATSDPGTGQHF; CDR3 DNA: TGTGCCACCAGTGATCCCGGGACAGGACAGCATTTT; V gene: TRBV24-1; J gene: TRBJ1-5; clone size: .; D gene: TRBD1
CDR3 protein: CASSEAGGVDTQYF; CDR3 DNA: TGTGCCAGCAGTGAAGCGGGAGGAGTCGATACGCAGTATTTT; V gene: TRBV6-1; J gene: TRBJ2-3; clone size: .; D gene: .
CDR3 protein: CATSREIGRENPYEQYF; CDR3 DNA: TGTGCCACCAGCAGAGAGATTGGGCGGGAGAACCCCTACGAGCAGTACTTC; V gene: TRBV15; J gene: TRBJ2-7; clone size: .; D gene: TRBD2
CDR3 protein: CATSDSQGAFQPQHF; CDR3 DNA: TGTGCCACCAGTGATTCACAGGGGGCTTTCCAGCCCCAGCATTTT; V gene: TRBV24-1; J gene: TRBJ1-5; clone size: .; D gene: TRBD1
CDR3 protein: CASRGAGLNSPLHF; CDR3 DNA: TGTGCCAGCAGGGGCGCAGGGCTTAATTCACCCCTCCACTTT; V gene: TRBV2; J gene: TRBJ1-6; clone size: few; D gene: .
CDR3 protein: CASSPSGTGGHSYNEQFF; CDR3 DNA: TGTGCCAGCTCACCCTCCGGGACAGGGGGACACTCCTACAATGAGCAGTTCTTC; V gene: TRBV18; J gene: TRBJ2-1; clone size: .; D gene: TRBD1